This entry lists 30 T cell receptor beta chains sequenced from one sample in a study of T-cell memory formation after mild COVID-19 (dated by TCRdb to about 2021). To prepare the library, 5' RACE was applied. TCRdb records Illumina NovaSeq 6000 as the sequencer. The public sequencing data were trimmed at Q25 with fastp and processed into clonotypes with MiXCR by TCRdb, which kept only in-frame beta chains. Rows merge per CDR3 protein into single entries with the most common DNA and genes. The sample includes some 350,000 distinct CDR3 sequences, with over 10% observed a single time. Around a fifth of the sample comes from the top ten. Sequenced: PBMCs or a T cell subset sorted from them (not recorded which). The receptors originated from a man aged 18 to 35 who had mild COVID-19 (a few samples of this study predate the infection). The sample titles of this study are shuffled in the database, so cell type and time point are left out; the donor was told from shared clones.

This sequence joins TRBV2 and TRBJ2-1; 7 bases agree with TRBD1. The CDR3 runs to 12 residues. The V and J ends lost 5 bases and 10 bases, in that order; junction bases with no gene match: 5. The germline gives CDR1 SNHLY, CDR2 FYNNEI. CDR3 nucleotides: TGTGCCAGCAGTTGGCAGGGGGTCGAGCAGTTCTTC. It yields the protein CASSWQGVEQFF.

There are a few counts of this clonotype. This chain joins TRBV11-2 and TRBJ2-7, with unresolved D. V was shortened by 2 bases and J by 6 bases, with 14 bases between the two germline ends. Looked up from germline, CDR1 is SGHAT and CDR2 is FQNNGV. The CDR3 extends over 14 amino acids. The CDR3 bases are TGTGCCAGCAGCTTATGGCTGAACGTCCTCGAGCAGTACTTC. This sequence encodes CASSLWLNVLEQYF.

This clonotype has a handful of counts. The chain is built from TRBV11-3 and TRBJ2-5; a possible D gene is TRBD2 (6 bases). Germline loops: CDR1 SGHNT, CDR2 YENEEA. Trimming left V 5 bases short and J 5 bases short, with 15 bases between. The CDR3 runs 14 residues. The CDR3 is CASSGRDFGETQYF. For the CDR3, the DNA is TGTGCCAGCAGCGGCCGGGACTTCGGGGAGACCCAGTACTTC.

The chain is built from TRBV15 and TRBJ2-7, with D unresolved. Trimming left V 4 bases short and J 2 bases short, with 9 bases between. The CDR3 consists of 13 residues. Germline values: CDR1 LNHNV, CDR2 YYDKDF (reference sequence). As DNA, the CDR3 is TGTGCCACCAGCATAAGTCACACCTACGAGCAGTACGTC. Amino acids: CATSISHTYEQYV.

This clonotype was counted between two and nine times. The genes are TRBV4-1 and TRBJ2-5, with 9 bases identical to TRBD1. CDR3 length equals 16 residues. Germline V CDR1 and CDR2: MGHRA, YSYEKL. V lost 5 bases and J lost 4; bases outside the gene matches: 11. The CDR3, as DNA: TGCGCCAGCAGCGAACAGGGGGCGAGGGCGTCAGAGACCCAGTACTTC. Protein sequence: CASSEQGARASETQYF.

This clonotype was seen more than once but under ten times. The V gene is TRBV9, the J gene TRBJ1-4, with 9 bases identical to TRBD1. CDR3 length: 14 amino acids. V lost 3 bases and J lost 7; bases outside the gene matches: 4. CDR1 and CDR2 (germline): SGDLS, YYNGEE. Written as DNA, the CDR3 is TGTGCCAGCAGCGAACAGGGGGCCGGTGAAAAACTGTTTTTT. As protein: CASSEQGAGEKLFF.

The chain is built from TRBV7-9 and TRBJ2-5; D is unclear. The V gene's germline CDR1 is SEHNR and CDR2 FQNEAQ (reference sequence). Trimming removed 7 bases from V and 2 bases from J, with 8 bases in between. This CDR3 region has 12 residues. The CDR3 loop reads CASTAHQETQYF. In nucleotides, the CDR3 is TGTGCCAGCACAGCACATCAAGAGACCCAGTACTTC. Filled out from reference TRBV7-9 and TRBJ2-5, the complete variable domain reads DTGVSQNPRHKITKRGQNVTFRCDPISEHNRLYWYRQTLGQGPEFLTYFQNEAQLEKSRLLSDRFSAERPKGSFSTLEIQRTEQGDSAMYLCASTAHQETQYFGPGTRLLVL.

This clonotype was seen more than once but under ten times. The chain joins TRBV29-1 to TRBJ2-7; 10 positions match TRBD1. The CDR3 sequence is 12 residues long. CDR1 is SQVTM, CDR2 ANQGSEA, per germline. Trimming removed 6 bases from V and 6 bases from J; junction bases left unmatched: 5. The CDR3: CSVRTGGVEQYF. CDR3 nucleotides: TGCAGCGTAAGGACAGGGGGTGTCGAGCAGTACTTC.

CDR3 in amino acids: CASSPGQIFNYGYTF. For the CDR3, the DNA is TGTGCCAGCAGCCCGGGACAGATTTTTAACTATGGCTACACCTTC. The rearrangement joins TRBV7-9 to TRBJ1-2; 7 nucleotides line up with TRBD1. Germline-derived CDR1 and CDR2 are SEHNR and FQNEAQ (reference sequence). The V gene end was trimmed by 5 bases and the J gene end by 1 base; junction bases not matched to a gene: 7. The CDR3 has 15 amino acids.

This clonotype showed up many times. This chain links TRBV5-6 with TRBJ1-4; D gene unclear. The ends were cut back, 4 bases at V and 4 bases at J, with 5 bases in the middle. CDR1 SGHDT and CDR2 YYEEEE come from the germline V gene. The CDR3 extends over 12 amino acids. The CDR3 loop reads CASSAFNEKLFF. CDR3 nucleotide sequence: TGTGCCAGCAGCGCCTTTAATGAAAAACTGTTTTTT.

The chain recombines TRBV7-9 with TRBJ2-1; D may match TRBD1 or TRBD2 (5 bases each). The CDR3 runs to 15 residues. The V and J ends lost 2 bases and 1 base respectively, with 9 bases between them. Per the germline V gene, CDR1 is SEHNR and CDR2 is FQNEAQ (reference sequence). CDR3: CASSLRDGSYNEQFF. CDR3 nucleotides: TGTGCCAGCAGCTTAAGGGACGGATCCTACAATGAGCAGTTCTTC.

The chain carries TRBV19 and TRBJ1-5; TRBD1 is a possible D gene (5 bases). CDR1 and CDR2 (germline): LNHDA, SQIVND (reference sequence). V was trimmed by 9 bases and J by 7 bases, leaving 19 bases between them. This CDR3 region has 14 residues. The CDR3 DNA follows: TGTGCCAGCGGTATATATCTGGGGGGACAGCCCCAGCATTTT. Translating gives CASGIYLGGQPQHF.

This clonotype was seen repeatedly, ten times or more. The J gene is TRBJ1-1, the V gene TRBV5-1; TRBD1 matches at 7 bases. The germline gives CDR1 SGHRS, CDR2 YFSETQ. The CDR3 has 14 amino acids. J lost 1 base, V lost 4 bases, and 4 bases had no gene match. The CDR3 protein is CASSMTGTNTEAFF. In DNA form, the CDR3 reads TGCGCCAGCAGCATGACAGGGACGAACACTGAAGCTTTCTTT.

The chain links TRBV19 to TRBJ2-7, with D uncertain. The germline CDR1 and CDR2 sequences are LNHDA and SQIVND (reference sequence). V was shortened by 0 bases and J by 0 bases, with 6 bases between the two germline ends. CDR3 length: 14 amino acids. CDR3 in amino acids: CASSIDGSSYEQYV. The CDR3 DNA is TGTGCCAGTAGTATAGACGGAAGCTCCTACGAGCAGTACGTC.

V gene TRBV5-1 combines with J gene TRBJ2-3; 8 bases are a match to TRBD2. J gave up 5 bases and V 0 bases, and 5 bases lay outside the gene matches. The CDR3 runs 15 residues. Per the germline V gene, CDR1 is SGHRS and CDR2 is YFSETQ. CDR3 DNA sequence: TGCGCCAGCAGCTTGGCCTCGAGCGGGGGAGATACGCAGTATTTT. Residues: CASSLASSGGDTQYF.

This chain joins TRBV7-9 and TRBJ2-4; no clear D gene. The CDR3 is 13 residues long. Trimming took 2 bases from V and 8 from J, leaving 10 bases between them. Per germline, CDR1 SEHNR and CDR2 FQNEAQ (reference sequence). The DNA of the CDR3 is TGTGCCAGCAGCTTATCTGTAGAGGACATTCAGTACTTC. Its translation is CASSLSVEDIQYF.

The rearrangement joins TRBV5-1 to TRBJ2-4; no firm D call. Between the trimmed V and J ends, which lost 1 base and 15 bases, there was a span of 5 bases. The CDR3 covers 9 residues. Germline V gives CDR1 SGHRS, CDR2 YFSETQ. CDR3 sequence (DNA): TGCGCCAGCAGCTTGTCCCCGTACTTC. The encoded protein is CASSLSPYF.

The chain employs TRBV5-6 and TRBJ2-7; perhaps TRBD1 as D (6 bases). V dropped 3 bases and J dropped 6 bases, with 16 bases sitting between them. This CDR3 spans 14 amino acids. CDR1 and CDR2 from the germline V gene are SGHDT and YYEEEE. The DNA for the CDR3 is TGTGCCAGCAGCTGGGAGACAGGCTTTACCGAGCAGTACTTC. Its protein product is CASSWETGFTEQYF.

This clonotype was detected only a few times. This chain joins TRBV27 and TRBJ2-5, with TRBD2 identical over 8 bases. The ends lost 11 bases at V and 1 base at J; junction bases unmatched: 12. The CDR3 has 15 residues. Germline V gives CDR1 MNHEY, CDR2 SMNVEV (reference sequence). The CDR3 spells CASKTPGGAQETQYF. The CDR3 DNA follows: TGTGCCTCGAAAACTCCGGGGGGGGCCCAAGAGACCCAGTACTTC.

This clonotype was picked up many times. The chain carries TRBV7-6 and TRBJ2-3, with 7 bases matching TRBD2. Germline lookup yields CDR1 SGHVS and CDR2 FNYEAQ. J was trimmed by 1 base and V by 5 bases; bases with no gene match: 3. The CDR3 consists of 14 residues. Here the CDR3 DNA reads TGTGCCAGCAGCCACAGCGGGGGCACAGATACGCAGTATTTT. It yields the protein CASSHSGGTDTQYF.

J is TRBJ2-7 and V is TRBV20-1, with D perhaps matching TRBD2 (6 bases). V was cut by 0 bases and J by 2 bases, with 8 bases left in between. The CDR3 is 13 amino acids. From germline, CDR1 is DFQATT and CDR2 SNEGSKA (reference sequence). CDR3 bases: TGCAGTGCTAGAGAGGGCGGGGCCTACGAGCAGTACTTC. Its protein is CSAREGGAYEQYF.

There are many counts of this clonotype. This rearrangement joins TRBV5-1 to TRBJ2-5, with 12 bases identical to TRBD2. The CDR3 sequence is 15 residues long. Looked up from germline, CDR1 is SGHRS and CDR2 is YFSETQ. The V and J ends lost 5 bases and 5 bases, in that order; junction bases with no gene match: 7. The CDR3 sequence: CASSFAGTSGETQYF. CDR3 sequence (DNA): TGCGCCAGCAGTTTCGCCGGGACTAGCGGGGAGACCCAGTACTTC.

This clonotype was found a few times. In DNA, the CDR3 is TGTGCCAGCAGCGCCGGGACAGGGGGCACAGATACGCAGTATTTT. Amino acids: CASSAGTGGTDTQYF. The V gene is TRBV7-9, the J gene TRBJ2-3; TRBD1 matches at 10 bases. The V segment lost 5 bases and the J segment 1 base; nucleotides outside the gene matches: 3. This CDR3 is 15 amino acids long. Germline lookup yields CDR1 SEHNR and CDR2 FQNEAQ (reference sequence).

This clonotype was counted a few times. The chain uses TRBV2 and TRBJ2-5, with TRBD2 identical over 10 bases. CDR3 length: 16 amino acids. Germline lookup yields CDR1 SNHLY and CDR2 FYNNEI. With V trimmed by 0 bases and J by 4 bases, 5 bases remained unmatched. CDR3 region: CASSEARTSGLETQYF. The CDR3 DNA is TGTGCCAGCAGTGAAGCAAGGACTAGCGGATTAGAGACCCAGTACTTC. Filled out from reference TRBV2 and TRBJ2-5, the complete variable domain reads EPEVTQTPSHQVTQMGQEVILRCVPISNHLYFYWYRQILGQKVEFLVSFYNNEISEKSEIFDDQFSVERPDGSNFTLKIRSTKLEDSAMYFCASSEARTSGLETQYFGPGTRLLVL.

This clonotype was seen more than once but under ten times. This chain connects TRBV6-5 to TRBJ1-2; TRBD1 is a possible D gene (5 bases). The V gene's germline CDR1 is MNHEY and CDR2 SVGAGI. The CDR3 contains 17 residues. The V end was cut by 5 bases, the J end by 0 bases, with 19 bases between. The CDR3 here is CASSDFGAGLANYGYTF. In DNA, the CDR3 is TGTGCCAGCAGTGATTTTGGGGCAGGATTAGCTAACTATGGCTACACCTTC.

This clonotype was recorded a few times. V and J are TRBV6-2 or TRBV6-3 and TRBJ1-5; perhaps TRBD1 as D (5 bases). Per the germline V gene, CDR1 is MNHEY and CDR2 is SVGEGT. V lost 6 bases and J 7 bases, leaving 13 bases between the germline ends. The CDR3 loop spans 13 amino acids. CDR3 in amino acids: CASRTLGDQPQHF. The DNA for the CDR3 is TGTGCCAGCAGGACCCTCGGGGACCAGCCCCAGCATTTT.

In its sample, this clonotype was seen a few times. The chain has TRBV6-2 or TRBV6-3 and TRBJ1-2, with 9 positions matching TRBD1. Unmatched junction bases numbered 8, after V lost 2 bases and J lost 7 bases. CDR1 and CDR2 from the germline V gene are MNHEY and SVGEGT. There are 15 residues in the CDR3. The CDR3 is CASSYTGTGTGGYTF. In nucleotides, the CDR3 is TGTGCCAGCAGTTACACCGGGACAGGGACCGGTGGCTACACCTTC.

V usage is TRBV11-2 and J usage is TRBJ2-7, with TRBD2 identical over 9 bases. The CDR3 totals 15 residues. J was trimmed by 3 bases and V by 5 bases; bases with no gene match: 8. Germline CDR1 reads SGHAT; CDR2 reads FQNNGV. The CDR3 region is CASSPGTSRGYEQYV. Here the CDR3 DNA reads TGTGCCAGCAGCCCGGGGACTAGCCGAGGCTACGAGCAGTACGTC.

This clonotype was picked up one time. The rearrangement uses TRBV7-6 and TRBJ2-3; 9 nucleotides agree with TRBD2. After removal of 2 bases from V and 6 bases from J, the junction contained 6 bases not matched to a gene. This CDR3 region has 15 residues. Per germline, CDR1 SGHVS and CDR2 FNYEAQ. The CDR3 reads CASSLIAGASDTQYF. The CDR3 coding sequence is TGTGCCAGCAGCTTAATAGCGGGAGCGTCGGATACGCAGTATTTT.

This clonotype was counted ten times or more. The chain employs TRBV7-2 and TRBJ2-7; 8 nucleotides line up with TRBD1. The V gene end was trimmed by 3 bases and the J gene end by 3 bases; junction bases not matched to a gene: 7. The CDR3 spans 15 residues. The germline V gene encodes CDR1 SGHTA and CDR2 FQGNSA. As DNA, the CDR3 is TGTGCCAGCAGCTTTAGCGGACAGGGATACTACGAGCAGTACTTC. Protein product: CASSFSGQGYYEQYF.